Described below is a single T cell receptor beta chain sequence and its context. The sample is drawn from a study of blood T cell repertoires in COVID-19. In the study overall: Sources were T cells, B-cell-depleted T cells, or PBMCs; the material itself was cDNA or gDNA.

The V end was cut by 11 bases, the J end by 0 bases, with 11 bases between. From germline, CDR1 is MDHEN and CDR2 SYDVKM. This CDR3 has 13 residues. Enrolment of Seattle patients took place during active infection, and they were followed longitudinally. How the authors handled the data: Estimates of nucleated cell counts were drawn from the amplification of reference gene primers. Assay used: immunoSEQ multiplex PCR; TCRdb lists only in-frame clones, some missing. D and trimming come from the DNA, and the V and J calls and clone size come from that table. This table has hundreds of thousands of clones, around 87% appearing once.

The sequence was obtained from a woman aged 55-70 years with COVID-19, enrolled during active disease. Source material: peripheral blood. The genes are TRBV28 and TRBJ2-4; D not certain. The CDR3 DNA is TGTGCCGCCTACGGGTTAGCCAAAAACATTCAGTACTTC. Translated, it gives CAAYGLAKNIQYF.